Listed below are T cell receptor beta chains from one sample, sequenced in a study of T cells in Graves' hyperthyroidism and ophthalmopathy. TCRdb itself ran the multiplex PCR reads through MiXCR, one entry per CDR3 protein. The sample has hundreds of thousands of distinct CDR3 sequences; approximately 16% are singletons. Source material: blood. Source of these receptors: a young woman with Graves' hyperthyroidism. Each CDR3 is given with its conserved first and last residue. Fields, in order: V gene, J gene, D gene, clone size, CDR3 protein, CDR3 DNA. D genes are given only for firm matches. Where a row states a size, it is once, few, many or the class of an expanded clone; other rows omit it.

TRBV28	TRBJ1-2	NA	NA	CASSLQQPYGYTF	TGTGCCAGCAGTTTACAACAGCCCTATGGCTACACCTTC
TRBV12-3/TRBV12-4	TRBJ2-1	NA	many	CACAEGAPGEQFF	TGTGCCTGTGCCGAAGGGGCCCCAGGGGAGCAGTTCTTC
TRBV12-3/TRBV12-4	TRBJ2-6	NA	few	CASSLGLGLRANVLTF	TGTGCCAGCAGTTTAGGATTAGGTCTTCGGGCCAACGTCCTGACTTTC
TRBV13	TRBJ2-3	TRBD2	NA	CASSSHRLAGGPSTDTQYF	TGTGCCAGCAGCTCCCACAGACTAGCGGGGGGCCCTAGCACAGATACGCAGTATTTT
TRBV24-1	TRBJ2-2	NA	few	CATSVEGDTGELFF	TGTGCCACCAGTGTCGAGGGGGACACCGGGGAGCTGTTTTTT
TRBV7-2	TRBJ1-4	TRBD1	many	CASSLRTGLHEKLFF	TGTGCCAGCAGCTTAAGGACAGGCCTGCATGAAAAACTGTTTTTT
TRBV28	TRBJ1-5	NA	many	CASSLTGGRNQPQHF	TGTGCCAGCAGTCTCACGGGGGGCCGCAATCAGCCCCAGCATTTT
TRBV29-1	TRBJ2-3	TRBD2	NA	CSVWRLAGGESTDTQYF	TGCAGCGTGTGGAGACTAGCGGGGGGGGAAAGCACAGATACGCAGTATTTT
TRBV6-1	TRBJ2-1	TRBD2	many	CASSMTSLHEQFF	TGTGCCAGCAGTATGACTAGCTTACATGAGCAGTTCTTC
TRBV5-1	TRBJ1-5	TRBD1	NA	CASSLTGTAHQPQHF	TGTGCCAGCAGCTTGACCGGGACAGCCCATCAGCCCCAGCATTTT
TRBV20-1	TRBJ1-2	TRBD1	many	CSGEQGYGYTF	TGCAGTGGTGAACAGGGGTATGGCTACACCTTC
TRBV28	TRBJ2-1	TRBD2	few	CASSLRRLADYNEQFF	TGTGCCAGCAGTTTACGTCGCCTAGCGGACTACAATGAGCAGTTCTTC
TRBV28	TRBJ2-7	NA	few	CASSARMRNEQYF	TGTGCCAGCAGTGCCAGGATGAGAAACGAGCAGTACTTC
TRBV5-1	TRBJ1-6	TRBD1	many	CASSRDSVNSPLHF	TGCGCCAGCAGCCGGGACAGTGTCAATTCACCCCTCCACTTT
TRBV5-5	TRBJ1-5	NA	few	CASSFVLHNNQPQHF	TGTGCCAGCAGCTTTGTTTTGCATAACAATCAGCCCCAGCATTTT
TRBV27	TRBJ2-6	NA	NA	CASSLIRSSGANVLTF	TGTGCCAGCAGTTTGATACGGAGCTCTGGGGCCAACGTCCTGACTTTC
TRBV28	TRBJ2-7	TRBD2	NA	CASSGLAGGYEQYF	TGTGCCAGCAGTGGACTAGCGGGAGGATACGAGCAGTACTTC
TRBV20-1	TRBJ1-1	NA	many	CSARDGGAQTEAFF	TGCAGTGCTAGAGATGGGGGGGCGCAAACTGAAGCTTTCTTT
TRBV3-1	TRBJ1-5	NA	NA	CASAPAGGNQPQHF	TGTGCCAGCGCACCAGCCGGGGGCAATCAGCCCCAGCATTTT
TRBV4-1	TRBJ1-4	NA	NA	CASSQPGQPTTNEKLFF	TGCGCCAGCAGCCAACCTGGACAGCCTACAACTAATGAAAAACTGTTTTTT
TRBV25-1	TRBJ2-1	NA	NA	CASSEARAEGFDEQFF	TGTGCCAGCAGTGAGGCTCGGGCGGAGGGGTTCGATGAGCAGTTCTTC
TRBV24-1	TRBJ2-7	TRBD1	many	CATSDAGTGSYEQYF	TGTGCCACCAGTGATGCCGGGACAGGGTCCTACGAGCAGTACTTC
TRBV11-2	TRBJ1-2	TRBD1	NA	CASSPIARQGPNYGYTF	TGTGCCAGCAGTCCTATAGCCCGACAGGGACCAAACTATGGCTACACCTTC
TRBV27	TRBJ1-5	NA	once	CASRGHRSNQPQHF	TGTGCCAGCAGGGGACATCGTAGCAATCAGCCCCAGCATTTT
TRBV6-1	TRBJ2-2	TRBD2	few	CAIKVAGTGWTGELFF	TGTGCCATCAAGGTAGCGGGGACGGGTTGGACCGGGGAGCTGTTTTTT
TRBV20-1	TRBJ2-3	NA	many	CSATGETDTQYF	TGCAGTGCAACGGGCGAGACAGATACGCAGTATTTT
TRBV6-1	TRBJ2-2	NA	few	CASSGPGPQSAGELFF	TGTGCCAGCAGTGGACCGGGACCACAGTCGGCCGGGGAGCTGTTTTTT
TRBV5-1	TRBJ1-2	NA	many	CASSLGQGSGYTF	TGTGCCAGCAGTTTAGGGCAGGGGAGCGGCTACACCTTC
TRBV2	TRBJ2-1	TRBD2	many	CASSGRLAGVAQFF	TGTGCCAGCAGTGGACGACTAGCGGGAGTTGCGCAGTTCTTC
TRBV5-6	TRBJ1-2	TRBD1	few	CASLLAGTGTYGYTF	TGTGCCAGCCTCCTCGCCGGGACAGGGACGTATGGCTACACCTTC
TRBV7-9	TRBJ2-7	NA	many	CAGSSNQGRDTYEQYF	TGTGCCGGCAGCTCGAACCAGGGCAGAGATACCTACGAGCAGTACTTC
TRBV18	TRBJ2-5	TRBD2	few	CASSPLTSGFQETQYF	TGTGCCAGCTCACCACTGACTAGCGGGTTTCAAGAGACCCAGTACTTC
TRBV20-1	TRBJ2-1	NA	many	CSALTGVPSYNEQFF	TGCAGTGCGCTAACCGGGGTACCCTCCTACAATGAGCAGTTCTTC
TRBV11-3	TRBJ1-4	NA	NA	CASSLVLSGRQNEKLFF	TGTGCCAGCAGCTTAGTCCTCTCGGGGAGGCAAAATGAAAAACTGTTTTTT
TRBV15	TRBJ1-5	NA	NA	CATSRMSYNQPQHF	TGTGCCACCAGCAGGATGTCTTATAATCAGCCCCAGCATTTT
TRBV12-3/TRBV12-4	TRBJ2-1	TRBD2	many	CASRGPSGGDNEQFF	TGTGCCAGCAGGGGGCCTAGCGGGGGGGACAATGAGCAGTTCTTC
TRBV6-2/TRBV6-3	TRBJ2-3	NA	NA	CASSFDTITDTQYF	TGTGCCAGCAGTTTTGACACGATCACAGATACGCAGTATTTT
TRBV5-8	TRBJ1-5	TRBD1	many	CASSLETGMSTQPQHF	TGTGCCAGCAGCTTAGAGACAGGGATGTCGACTCAGCCCCAGCATTTT
TRBV29-1	TRBJ1-1	NA	many	CSVDHRTSRPNTEAFF	TGCAGCGTTGATCACCGAACGTCACGCCCGAACACTGAAGCTTTCTTT
TRBV12-3/TRBV12-4	TRBJ2-6	TRBD1	NA	CASRDRAGGANVLTF	TGTGCCAGCAGGGACAGGGCTGGCGGGGCCAACGTCCTGACTTTC
TRBV6-1	TRBJ2-7	TRBD2	many	CASSEGLAGSYEQYF	TGTGCCAGCAGTGAAGGACTAGCGGGATCCTACGAGCAGTACTTC
TRBV5-1	TRBJ1-2	NA	NA	CASSPRGPHYGYTF	TGTGCCAGCAGCCCAAGGGGACCGCACTATGGCTACACCTTC
TRBV24-1	TRBJ2-3	TRBD2	many	CATRGLAGTSDTQYF	TGTGCCACCAGGGGACTAGCGGGAACCTCAGATACGCAGTATTTT
TRBV6-2/TRBV6-3	TRBJ2-2	NA	few	CASSRPGDTGELFF	TGTGCCAGCAGCCGACCAGGGGACACCGGGGAGCTGTTTTTT
TRBV6-1	TRBJ1-5	NA	NA	CASSELQIHSNQPQHF	TGTGCCAGCAGTGAATTGCAGATCCATAGCAATCAGCCCCAGCATTTT
TRBV12-3/TRBV12-4	TRBJ1-3	NA	few	CASSTVTGPGNTIYF	TGTGCCAGCAGCACCGTTACAGGGCCAGGAAACACCATATATTTT
TRBV7-9	TRBJ2-3	TRBD1	many	CASSPQDRVPDTQYF	TGTGCCAGCAGCCCCCAAGACAGGGTCCCAGATACGCAGTATTTT
TRBV19	TRBJ1-1	TRBD1	once	CASTRTGLNGEAFF	TGTGCCAGTACCAGGACAGGGTTGAACGGTGAAGCTTTCTTT
TRBV3-1	TRBJ2-5	TRBD2	few	CASSSGGGGETQYF	TGTGCCAGCAGTTCGGGGGGGGGAGGAGAGACCCAGTACTTC
TRBV7-2	TRBJ2-7	NA	many	CASSMGLSTVEQYF	TGTGCCAGCAGCATGGGACTGTCTACCGTCGAGCAGTACTTC